The rows below give T cell receptor beta chains drawn from one sample of a study of T cell responses to AZD1222 COVID-19 vaccine. Sequencing was performed with immunoSEQ multiplex PCR; in TCRdb, only in-frame clones are kept and a portion is missing. The table lists approximately 160,000 clones, approximately 86% of them singletons. Sequencing used peripheral blood, obtained on day 0 of AZD1222 vaccination. Receptors were obtained from an adult in good health. Both conserved end residues are part of each CDR3. A D gene is named only where the DNA matches it firmly. Clone size appears in some rows only: once, few, many, or a class for an expanded clone.

D gene,V gene,clone size,CDR3 protein
.,TRBV10-2,.,CASSPGRQETQYF
.,TRBV4-1,.,CASSQEGGPVSEQYF
TRBD1,TRBV6-5,.,CASTFNQGARGYTF
TRBD1,TRBV28,.,CASSLGTEANYGYTF
.,TRBV5-1,.,CASSLGVTNEQFF
.,TRBV14,once,CASSPIKGLIIGAFF
TRBD2,TRBV7-3,.,CASSPTSGSNEQFF
.,TRBV19,.,CASSATDTDEAFF
.,TRBV30,.,CACNFRGRVHEQYF
.,TRBV5-1,.,CASSPKGWEDTEAFF
.,TRBV30,.,CAWSQLVPYNEQFF
TRBD2,TRBV7-2,.,CASSPTSGPSYEQYF
TRBD1,TRBV19,.,CASSTDRVGGYTF
.,TRBV9,few,CASSVNQGVYGYTF
.,TRBV6-4,.,CASPRDSPLHF
.,TRBV2,few,CASLREGNSPLHF
.,TRBV19,.,CASTLGAGYNEQFF
.,TRBV5-1,once,CASSLVGRGDEKLFF
.,TRBV19,few,CASSIPFGDGGYTF
.,TRBV7-8,once,CASSFRAGGGLSSPLHF
TRBD1,TRBV10-3,.,CAIGRTGEETQYF
.,TRBV3-1/TRBV3-2,.,CASSQDRTGRYGYTF
.,TRBV6-5,once,CASSPQPYGGYTF
.,TRBV5-1,.,CASSTTGSHEQYF
.,TRBV6-5,.,CASSYAPTGNQPQHF
TRBD1,TRBV3-1/TRBV3-2,.,CASSPPEGARNQPQHF
TRBD1,TRBV7-3,.,CASSYDRGNSYEQYF
.,TRBV5-8,.,CASSHDSNYGYTF
.,TRBV12-3/TRBV12-4,.,CASSERNSPLHF
TRBD1,TRBV5-1,.,CASSLSGTGADTQYF
.,TRBV13,.,CASSYFSGGNSGNTIYF
.,TRBV6-5,.,CASKGRENTEAFF
.,TRBV4-1,.,CASSFSWENEQFF
.,TRBV4-1,.,CASSQDFRGSTYEQYF
.,TRBV2,.,CASSTAETQYF
TRBD1,TRBV29-1,.,CSVGYRGRGNEKLFF
.,TRBV11-2,once,CASSLDQGSLYGYTF
.,TRBV5-1,.,CASSFIQGAYEQYF
.,TRBV9,.,CASSRDVFTDTQYF
TRBD1,TRBV30,.,CAFGTGGTGELFF
TRBD2,TRBV7-9,.,CASSRRLAVTDTQYF
.,TRBV5-1,.,CASSLEVEINTEAFF
.,TRBV19,.,CASKKQGHHSGNTIYF
TRBD1,TRBV29-1,.,CSVFFTGARTEAFF
.,TRBV9,.,CASSAGGINQPQHF
.,TRBV21-1,.,CASSKATAILYGYTF
.,TRBV14,.,CASSQAWDGSQETQYF
TRBD1,TRBV5-1,.,CASSRGTGRGPYEQYF
.,TRBV5-4,.,CASSPQGTYGYTF
.,TRBV21-1,.,CASSRKGTGSYEQYF
TRBD1,TRBV28,.,CASSSPNRDRGYGYTF
TRBD1,TRBV19,.,CASIPTGGGTYTF
TRBD1,TRBV6-6,.,CASSYRQGLETQYF
TRBD1,TRBV11-1,.,CASSPGQGAPNSPLHF
TRBD2,TRBV18,.,CASSPRLAAPGDEQFF
.,TRBV28,.,CASRGPRAGNQPQHF
.,TRBV11-3,once,CASSLQTGPYEQYF